The rows below give T cell receptor beta chains drawn from one sample of a study of cytomegalovirus exposure and HLA in healthy donors. Libraries were prepared by immunoSEQ multiplex PCR; TCRdb keeps only in-frame clonotypes and omits some of them. The sample carries approximately 150,000 clones, approximately 80% recorded once. Sequencing was done on a sample of PBMCs. The receptors were sampled from a man aged 40-50 years in good health and CMV-seronegative. Both conserved end residues are part of each CDR3. The order of the fields is CDR3 length, D gene, clone size, J gene, V gene, CDR3 protein, CDR3 DNA. The D gene is left open where the match is weak. Only some rows state a clone size, as once, few, many or a class for expanded clones.

cdr3_length: 14; d_call: -; clone_size: -; j_call: TRBJ1-4; v_call: TRBV28; cdr3_aa: CASSPLRTNEKLFF; cdr3_nt: TGTGCCAGCAGTCCCCTTCGGACTAATGAAAAACTGTTTTTT
cdr3_length: 16; d_call: TRBD1; clone_size: -; j_call: TRBJ1-2; v_call: TRBV5-1; cdr3_aa: CASSLGTGQSSYGYTF; cdr3_nt: TGCGCCAGCAGCTTGGGGACGGGACAGTCTAGCTATGGCTACACCTTC
cdr3_length: 14; d_call: TRBD1; clone_size: -; j_call: TRBJ2-4; v_call: TRBV2; cdr3_aa: CASSEERGQYIQYF; cdr3_nt: TGTGCCAGCAGTGAAGAGAGGGGACAGTACATTCAGTACTTC
cdr3_length: 14; d_call: -; clone_size: once; j_call: TRBJ2-7; v_call: TRBV2; cdr3_aa: CASSPAPGSYEQYF; cdr3_nt: TGTGCCAGCTCACCTGCTCCGGGCTCCTACGAGCAGTACTTC
cdr3_length: 17; d_call: TRBD2; clone_size: -; j_call: TRBJ2-1; v_call: TRBV4-1; cdr3_aa: CASSLMAGGLYYNEQFF; cdr3_nt: TGCGCCAGCAGCCTAATGGCGGGGGGGCTTTATTACAATGAGCAGTTCTTC
cdr3_length: 15; d_call: -; clone_size: -; j_call: TRBJ1-4; v_call: TRBV28; cdr3_aa: CASSNRQTLGEKLFF; cdr3_nt: TGTGCCAGCAGTAACAGACAGACCCTCGGTGAAAAACTGTTTTTT
cdr3_length: 15; d_call: -; clone_size: once; j_call: TRBJ2-7; v_call: TRBV18; cdr3_aa: CASSPPRAGVGEQYF; cdr3_nt: TGTGCCAGCTCACCACCTAGAGCCGGGGTCGGCGAGCAGTACTTC
cdr3_length: 14; d_call: -; clone_size: -; j_call: TRBJ1-5; v_call: TRBV5-1; cdr3_aa: CASSPEGSVQPQHF; cdr3_nt: TGCGCCAGCAGCCCGGAGGGCAGCGTACAGCCCCAGCATTTT
cdr3_length: 13; d_call: -; clone_size: -; j_call: TRBJ1-5; v_call: TRBV12-5; cdr3_aa: CASGPRGTQPQHF; cdr3_nt: TGTGCTAGTGGTCCCAGGGGTACCCAGCCCCAGCATTTT
cdr3_length: 16; d_call: -; clone_size: -; j_call: TRBJ1-5; v_call: TRBV7-9; cdr3_aa: CASSRAQGRSNQPQHF; cdr3_nt: TGTGCCAGCAGTCGGGCACAGGGCCGAAGCAATCAGCCCCAGCATTTT
cdr3_length: 19; d_call: TRBD1; clone_size: -; j_call: TRBJ1-3; v_call: TRBV5-1; cdr3_aa: CASSSTPPGQANSGNTIYF; cdr3_nt: TGCGCCAGCAGCTCGACACCGCCGGGACAGGCAAACTCTGGAAACACCATATATTTT
cdr3_length: 15; d_call: -; clone_size: -; j_call: TRBJ2-3; v_call: TRBV28; cdr3_aa: CASSYGRANTDTQYF; cdr3_nt: TGTGCCAGCAGTTATGGCAGGGCGAACACAGATACGCAGTATTTT
cdr3_length: 15; d_call: TRBD1; clone_size: -; j_call: TRBJ2-3; v_call: TRBV6-6; cdr3_aa: CASSLRDRFTDTQYF; cdr3_nt: TGTGCCAGCAGCCTTCGGGACAGGTTCACAGATACGCAGTATTTT
cdr3_length: 18; d_call: TRBD1; clone_size: -; j_call: TRBJ1-2; v_call: TRBV5-1; cdr3_aa: CASTYLGMTGLFGYGYTF; cdr3_nt: TGCGCCAGCACTTACCTGGGGATGACAGGGCTTTTCGGCTATGGCTACACCTTC
cdr3_length: 13; d_call: -; clone_size: -; j_call: TRBJ1-6; v_call: TRBV6-1; cdr3_aa: CASSEVRNSPLHF; cdr3_nt: TGTGCCAGCAGTGAAGTGAGGAATTCACCCCTCCACTTT
cdr3_length: 15; d_call: TRBD1; clone_size: -; j_call: TRBJ2-5; v_call: TRBV9; cdr3_aa: CASSVEPTGEETQYF; cdr3_nt: TGTGCCAGCAGCGTAGAGCCGACAGGGGAAGAGACCCAGTACTTC
cdr3_length: 14; d_call: -; clone_size: -; j_call: TRBJ2-2; v_call: TRBV7-2; cdr3_aa: CASSLVRSTGELFF; cdr3_nt: TGTGCCAGCAGCTTAGTTCGGTCCACCGGGGAGCTGTTTTTT
cdr3_length: 19; d_call: TRBD1; clone_size: -; j_call: TRBJ2-6; v_call: TRBV19; cdr3_aa: CASSIPRQGATFGANVLTF; cdr3_nt: TGTGCCAGTAGTATACCACGACAGGGAGCCACTTTTGGGGCCAACGTCCTGACTTTC
cdr3_length: 12; d_call: -; clone_size: -; j_call: TRBJ2-3; v_call: TRBV11-2; cdr3_aa: CASSPRPDTQYF; cdr3_nt: TGTGCCAGCAGCCCCAGGCCAGATACGCAGTATTTT
cdr3_length: 14; d_call: -; clone_size: -; j_call: TRBJ1-4; v_call: TRBV28; cdr3_aa: CASSLDSSNEKLFF; cdr3_nt: TGTGCCAGCAGTCTGGACAGTTCTAATGAAAAACTGTTTTTT
cdr3_length: 15; d_call: -; clone_size: -; j_call: TRBJ1-5; v_call: TRBV27; cdr3_aa: CASSPGHRHNQPQHF; cdr3_nt: TGTGCCAGCAGTCCGGGACATCGCCACAATCAGCCCCAGCATTTT
cdr3_length: 16; d_call: TRBD2; clone_size: -; j_call: TRBJ2-3; v_call: TRBV10-2; cdr3_aa: CASSEPVLAATDTQYF; cdr3_nt: TGCGCCAGCAGTGAGCCCGTACTAGCGGCTACAGATACGCAGTATTTT
cdr3_length: 14; d_call: -; clone_size: -; j_call: TRBJ1-5; v_call: TRBV15; cdr3_aa: CATSSGQGNQPQHF; cdr3_nt: TGTGCCACCAGCAGTGGGCAAGGCAATCAGCCCCAGCATTTT
cdr3_length: 14; d_call: -; clone_size: -; j_call: TRBJ2-5; v_call: TRBV30; cdr3_aa: CAWSVSSNQETQYF; cdr3_nt: TGTGCCTGGAGTGTCAGTTCGAATCAAGAGACCCAGTACTTC
cdr3_length: 11; d_call: TRBD1; clone_size: -; j_call: TRBJ1-2; v_call: TRBV27; cdr3_aa: CASRDRGGYTF; cdr3_nt: TGTGCCAGCAGGGACAGGGGTGGCTACACCTTC
cdr3_length: 16; d_call: -; clone_size: -; j_call: TRBJ1-6; v_call: TRBV5-1; cdr3_aa: CASRPRQSSYNSPLHF; cdr3_nt: TGCGCCAGCAGACCTAGACAGAGCTCCTATAATTCACCCCTCCACTTT
cdr3_length: 13; d_call: -; clone_size: -; j_call: TRBJ2-7; v_call: TRBV6-4; cdr3_aa: CASSPGSSYEQYF; cdr3_nt: TGTGCCAGCAGTCCCGGGAGCTCCTACGAGCAGTACTTC
cdr3_length: 15; d_call: -; clone_size: -; j_call: TRBJ2-7; v_call: TRBV4-3; cdr3_aa: CASSQGLQDNREQYF; cdr3_nt: TGCGCCAGCAGCCAAGGCTTACAGGACAACCGGGAGCAGTACTTC
cdr3_length: 16; d_call: TRBD1; clone_size: once; j_call: TRBJ2-5; v_call: TRBV7-2; cdr3_aa: CASSLEGTANQETQYF; cdr3_nt: TGTGCCAGCAGCTTAGAAGGGACAGCTAACCAAGAGACCCAGTACTTC
cdr3_length: 15; d_call: -; clone_size: -; j_call: TRBJ2-2; v_call: TRBV27; cdr3_aa: CASRSGVPNTGELFF; cdr3_nt: TGTGCCAGCAGGTCAGGGGTCCCAAACACCGGGGAGCTGTTTTTT
cdr3_length: 14; d_call: -; clone_size: -; j_call: TRBJ1-6; v_call: TRBV7-2; cdr3_aa: CASSSAGGNSPLHF; cdr3_nt: TGTGCCAGCAGCTCGGCAGGAGGAAATTCACCCCTCCACTTT
cdr3_length: 14; d_call: TRBD1; clone_size: -; j_call: TRBJ1-6; v_call: TRBV28; cdr3_aa: CASTQTGPAQALHF; cdr3_nt: TGTGCCAGCACCCAGACAGGGCCTGCTCAGGCCCTCCACTTT
cdr3_length: 14; d_call: -; clone_size: -; j_call: TRBJ1-5; v_call: TRBV5-6; cdr3_aa: CASSLASRRQPQHF; cdr3_nt: TGTGCCAGCAGCTTAGCCTCTCGCCGGCAGCCCCAGCATTTT
cdr3_length: 14; d_call: -; clone_size: -; j_call: TRBJ1-1; v_call: TRBV10-1; cdr3_aa: CASSETGALSEAFF; cdr3_nt: TGCGCCAGCAGTGAGACAGGTGCTTTATCTGAAGCTTTCTTT
cdr3_length: 13; d_call: -; clone_size: few; j_call: TRBJ1-4; v_call: TRBV18; cdr3_aa: CASSLDSNEKLFF; cdr3_nt: TGTGCCAGCTCTCTGGACAGTAATGAAAAACTGTTTTTT
cdr3_length: 14; d_call: TRBD1; clone_size: -; j_call: TRBJ1-5; v_call: TRBV28; cdr3_aa: CASSLSDRGLSEHF; cdr3_nt: TGTGCCAGCAGTTTAAGTGACAGGGGTCTTTCCGAGCATTTT
cdr3_length: 12; d_call: -; clone_size: -; j_call: TRBJ1-2; v_call: TRBV7-2; cdr3_aa: CASSLSGLGYTF; cdr3_nt: TGTGCCAGCAGCTTATCCGGACTTGGCTACACCTTC
cdr3_length: 14; d_call: TRBD1; clone_size: -; j_call: TRBJ1-3; v_call: TRBV19; cdr3_aa: CASRGQGSGNTIYF; cdr3_nt: TGTGCCAGTAGGGGACAGGGGTCTGGAAACACCATATATTTT
cdr3_length: 17; d_call: TRBD1; clone_size: -; j_call: TRBJ1-5; v_call: TRBV19; cdr3_aa: CASRRTGGVYSNQPQHF; cdr3_nt: TGTGCCAGTAGGAGGACAGGGGGGGTCTATAGCAATCAGCCCCAGCATTTT
cdr3_length: 11; d_call: -; clone_size: -; j_call: TRBJ2-1; v_call: TRBV7-2; cdr3_aa: CASSLGHEQFF; cdr3_nt: TGTGCCAGCAGCTTAGGGCATGAGCAGTTCTTC
cdr3_length: 12; d_call: TRBD1; clone_size: -; j_call: TRBJ2-7; v_call: TRBV29-1; cdr3_aa: CSVEDRAYEQYF; cdr3_nt: TGCAGCGTCGAAGACAGGGCCTACGAGCAGTACTTC